This T cell receptor beta chain was identified during a study of regulatory T cells in long-lasting Graves disease. Study information: Those Graves' patients who were newly diagnosed had been on antithyroid drugs under 3 months.

Time point noted: newly diagnosed GD, antithyroid drugs for less than 3 months. The TCR library was made from RNA that had been extracted from PBMCs in TRIzol. Each of the patients was recruited from an endocrinology department situated in Xi'an, China. Details on this clonotype: Its target is not known.

Building of the TCR beta libraries involved iRepertoire HTBI primers and Arm-PCR of CDR3 regions. TCRdb recomputed calls from the multiplex PCR reads with MiXCR, one row per CDR3 protein. The profile shows roughly 410,000 distinct CDR3 sequences, approximately 16% of them singletons. With 0 bases removed from V and 2 bases from J, the gap between germline ends came to 16 bases. The germline gives CDR1 DFQATT, CDR2 SNEGSKA (reference sequence). The CDR3 spans 16 residues. Study-level findings and limits: Newly diagnosed patients had higher TCR diversity than persistent Graves' patients did.

The same specimen was also included in a second study, on T cells in Graves' hyperthyroidism and ophthalmopathy. That work adds: By a 13 V-J model, ophthalmopathy was set apart from stable hyperthyroidism.

The clonotype comes from a woman aged 40 to 50 with Graves disease. Sequencing used peripheral blood mononuclear cells (PBMCs), obtained at new diagnosis, from a patient treated with antithyroid drugs. The chain employs TRBV20-1 and TRBJ2-5, with D perhaps TRBD2 (6 bases). The CDR3: CSARDRASGPQETQYF. CDR3 in DNA: TGCAGTGCTAGAGATCGAGCGAGCGGGCCACAAGAGACCCAGTACTTC.